Shown below are 18 T cell receptor beta chains from a single sample sequenced in a study of cytomegalovirus exposure and HLA in healthy donors. PCR used 60 Vbeta primers and 13 Jbeta primers. Measured with immunoSEQ multiplex PCR; TCRdb has only the in-frame clones, and not every one. The repertoire consists of approximately 73,000 clones, with roughly 80% occurring once and the leading ten covering about 22%. Input material: PBMCs. The receptors here all came from a woman aged 40-49 years in good health and CMV-seropositive.

J is TRBJ2-3 and V is TRBV7-3; TRBD1 matches at 8 bases. V lost 1 base and J lost 2; bases outside the gene matches: 8. Germline CDR1 SGHTA, CDR2 FQGTGA. This CDR3 has 17 residues. CDR3 sequence: CASSLIGQGGITDTQYF. CDR3 bases: TGTGCCAGCAGCTTAATCGGACAGGGTGGGATCACAGATACGCAGTATTTT.

V usage is TRBV2 and J usage is TRBJ1-6; a possible D gene is TRBD1 (6 bases). The CDR3 length is 17 residues. Trimming stripped 6 bases from V and 7 bases from J, with 22 bases between. CDR1 and CDR2 from the germline V gene are SNHLY and FYNNEI. CDR3 nucleotides: TGTGCCAGCAGAGTGCAGATACAGGGTTCCATCAATTCACCCCTCCACTTT. Its protein product is CASRVQIQGSINSPLHF.

V usage is TRBV5-1 and J usage is TRBJ2-5; weak D call: TRBD1 (6 bases). The CDR3 loop spans 15 amino acids. V lost 3 bases and J lost 1, with 13 bases in between. CDR1 is SGHRS and CDR2 is YFSETQ in the germline V gene. The CDR3 nucleotides read TGCGCCAGCAGCTCAGGACAGCCTCGCCAAGAGACCCAGTACTTC. Its translation: CASSSGQPRQETQYF.

The rearrangement links TRBV14 to TRBJ1-1; unclear D gene. The V and J ends lost 3 bases and 1 base respectively, with 9 bases between them. The CDR3 is 14 residues long. Germline V CDR1 and CDR2: SGHDN, FVKESK. CDR3 sequence: CASSHRYRNTEAFF. The CDR3 region has the DNA TGTGCCAGCAGCCATAGGTACAGGAACACTGAAGCTTTCTTT.

This clone occurred a few times. The chain is built from TRBV6-1 and TRBJ1-6; D gene uncertain. Germline values: CDR1 MNHNS, CDR2 SASEGT. The V end lost 3 bases, the J end lost 7 bases, and 13 bases lay between the germline ends. The length of the CDR3 is 15 residues. The CDR3 is CASSDSRYVNSPLHF. The CDR3 DNA reads TGTGCCAGCAGTGACTCCCGCTACGTGAATTCACCCCTCCACTTT.

This clone appeared a single time. This rearrangement joins TRBV29-1 to TRBJ2-4, with a weak D call TRBD2 (5 bases). The CDR3 consists of 14 residues. V was clipped by 5 bases and J by 0 bases, with 11 bases between them. The germline V gene has CDR1 SQVTM and CDR2 ANQGSEA. The chain's CDR3 is CSVMFGLAKNIQYF. The CDR3, as DNA: TGCAGCGTTATGTTCGGACTAGCCAAAAACATTCAGTACTTC. Using reference TRBV29-1 and TRBJ2-4 for the parts outside the CDR3, the full variable domain is SAVISQKPSRDICQRGTSLTIQCQVDSQVTMMFWYRQQPGQSLTLIATANQGSEATYESGFVIDKFPISRPNLTFSTLTVSNMSPEDSSIYLCSVMFGLAKNIQYFGAGTRLSVL.

Here the CDR3 reads CASSAQRGSTDTQYF. The CDR3 DNA is TGTGCCAGCAGTGCCCAGCGGGGTAGCACAGATACGCAGTATTTT. The chain is built from TRBV6-1 and TRBJ2-3; 7 bases fit TRBD2. J gave up 0 bases and V 4 bases, and 4 bases lay outside the gene matches. Germline V gene data show CDR1 as MNHNS and CDR2 as SASEGT. The CDR3 covers 15 residues.

The chain combines TRBV2 with TRBJ2-3, with D unresolved. CDR3 size: 12 residues. V was shortened by 6 bases and J by 5 bases, with 9 bases between the two germline ends. Germline lookup yields CDR1 SNHLY and CDR2 FYNNEI. The CDR3 coding sequence is TGTGCCAGCAGCGTTTACATAGATACGCAGTATTTT. Translating it yields CASSVYIDTQYF.

The chain combines TRBV4-1 with TRBJ2-7; 9 positions agree with TRBD2. V was pared by 4 bases and J by 2 bases, with 15 bases of the junction left unmatched. The CDR3 extends over 18 amino acids. CDR1 MGHRA and CDR2 YSYEKL come from the germline V gene. CDR3 DNA sequence: TGCGCCAGCAGCCCAACGCGTTCGAGGACTAGCGCTACCTACGAGCAGTACTTC. Protein product: CASSPTRSRTSATYEQYF.

The CDR3: CASEREGGYSGANVLTF. The CDR3 DNA reads as TGTGCCAGCGAGCGGGAGGGGGGTTACTCTGGGGCCAACGTCCTGACTTTC. The rearrangement uses TRBV25-1 and TRBJ2-6; 10 nucleotides line up with TRBD2. CDR1 is MGHDK, CDR2 SYGVNS, per germline. Losses at the gene ends were 8 bases for V and 0 bases for J; bases not matched to a gene: 7. This CDR3 region has 17 residues.

The chain joins TRBV28 to TRBJ1-1; no firm D call. Between the trimmed V and J ends, which lost 7 bases and 2 bases, there was a span of 5 bases. The length of the CDR3 is 11 residues. Per germline, CDR1 MDHEN and CDR2 SYDVKM. The CDR3 protein is CASTVNTEAFF. Written as DNA, the CDR3 is TGTGCCAGCACCGTTAACACTGAAGCTTTCTTT.

The rearrangement links TRBV6-5 to TRBJ2-1, with no clear D. The CDR3 totals 11 residues. V shed 6 bases and J shed 9 bases, with 9 bases lying between them. Per germline, CDR1 MNHEY and CDR2 SVGAGI. CDR3: CASRTLGEQFF. CDR3 bases: TGTGCCAGCAGGACACTTGGTGAGCAGTTCTTC.

The J gene is TRBJ1-2, the V gene TRBV6-1; D gene unclear. This CDR3 is 14 amino acids long. The V gene's germline CDR1 is MNHNS and CDR2 SASEGT. V was cut by 2 bases and J by 5 bases, with 12 bases left in between. CDR3 in amino acids: CASSEYGGDYGYTF. The DNA of the CDR3 is TGTGCCAGCAGTGAATATGGCGGAGATTATGGCTACACCTTC.

V usage is TRBV28 and J usage is TRBJ2-5; TRBD1 matches 8 bases. V shed 5 bases, J shed 4 bases, and the junction held 12 bases outside the gene matches. There are 16 residues in the CDR3. CDR1 is MDHEN and CDR2 is SYDVKM in the germline V gene. CDR3 loop: CASSLRDRHVRETQYF. DNA for the CDR3: TGTGCCAGCAGTCTCCGGGACAGGCATGTACGAGAGACCCAGTACTTC.

V and J are TRBV6-1 and TRBJ1-5, with 7 nucleotides matching TRBD1. Germline assignment: CDR1 MNHNS and CDR2 SASEGT. The CDR3 is 14 amino acids. The V and J ends lost 11 bases and 4 bases, in that order; junction bases with no gene match: 11. In DNA form, the CDR3 reads TGTGCCGCCCAGGGACAGAGGGGTAATCAGCCCCAGCATTTT. Its translation is CAAQGQRGNQPQHF.

This chain joins TRBV4-1 and TRBJ1-2, with 7 nucleotides matching TRBD1. The J segment lost 1 base and the V segment lost 2 bases, leaving 4 bases of the junction unmatched. There are 15 residues in the CDR3. Germline CDR1 reads MGHRA; CDR2 reads YSYEKL. The DNA of the CDR3 is TGCGCCAGCAGCCAACCAGGGGGAGGTAACTATGGCTACACCTTC. It specifies CASSQPGGGNYGYTF.

This clone has a handful of counts. The CDR3 region is CASSGAGNQPQHF. The CDR3, as DNA: TGTGCCAGCAGTGGGGCGGGCAATCAGCCCCAGCATTTT. The chain uses TRBV5-5 and TRBJ1-5, with a possible D match to TRBD1 (5 bases). V dropped 5 bases and J dropped 2 bases, with 8 bases sitting between them. Germline values: CDR1 SGHKS, CDR2 YYEKEE (reference sequence). This CDR3 is built from 13 residues. Full variable domain (rest looked up from reference TRBV5-5 and TRBJ1-5): DAGVTQSPTHLIKTRGQQVTLRCSPISGHKSVSWYQQVLGQGPQFIFQYYEKEERGRGNFPDRFSARQFPNYSSELNVNALLLGDSALYLCASSGAGNQPQHFGDGTRLSIL.

The chain joins TRBV27 to TRBJ2-1; a possible D gene is TRBD2 (5 bases). The CDR3 loop spans 14 amino acids. Germline lookup yields CDR1 MNHEY and CDR2 SMNVEV (reference sequence). Trimming pared 2 bases from V and 10 bases from J, leaving 15 bases between. Here the CDR3 reads CASSLKAGRGEQFF. In nucleotides, the CDR3 is TGTGCCAGCAGTTTAAAGGCAGGTCGGGGAGAGCAGTTCTTC.